These 19 T cell receptor beta chains originate from one sample sequenced in a study of blood T cell repertoires in COVID-19. Clones were sequenced by immunoSEQ multiplex PCR, and TCRdb holds only the in-frame ones, with some missing. The sample comprises approximately 97,000 clones, more than 90% of which are singletons, and less than 2% rests with the top ten. Sequenced sample: peripheral blood. The receptors here all came from a woman aged 45 to 65 with COVID-19, enrolled during active disease.

This clone was seen only once. The chain links TRBV6-2 or TRBV6-3 to TRBJ2-6; D gene ambiguous. The CDR3 runs 14 residues. The germline CDR1 and CDR2 sequences are MNHEY and SVGEGT. The V end was cut by 4 bases, the J end by 1 base, with 5 bases between. CDR3: CASSSSSGANVLTF. CDR3 coding DNA: TGTGCCAGCAGTTCTTCTTCTGGGGCCAACGTCCTGACTTTC.

V is TRBV7-3 and J is TRBJ1-6; a weak D match, TRBD1 (6 bases). Germline loops: CDR1 SGHTA, CDR2 FQGTGA. The CDR3 has 15 amino acids. Trimming left V 3 bases short and J 7 bases short, with 13 bases between. CDR3 protein: CASSFQGFPNSPLHF. In DNA, the CDR3 is TGTGCCAGCAGCTTCCAGGGGTTCCCGAATTCACCCCTCCACTTT.

The chain has TRBV5-4 and TRBJ2-7; D possibly corresponds to TRBD1 (5 bases). V was trimmed by 0 bases and J by 3 bases, leaving 16 bases between them. The germline CDR1 and CDR2 sequences are SGHNT and YYREEE (reference sequence). The length of the CDR3 is 16 residues. The CDR3 DNA reads TGTGCCAGCAGCTTGGGAGGTCAGGGTAGTTTCTACGAGCAGTACGTC. Protein sequence: CASSLGGQGSFYEQYV.

This chain connects TRBV11-3 to TRBJ2-7, with TRBD2 identical over 7 bases. Unmatched junction bases numbered 7, after V lost 5 bases and J lost 3 bases. The length of the CDR3 is 14 residues. The germline V gene has CDR1 SGHNT and CDR2 YENEEA. CDR3 sequence reads: CASSQGGKGYEQYF. CDR3 in DNA: TGTGCCAGCAGCCAGGGAGGGAAGGGCTACGAGCAGTACTTC.

The V and J genes are TRBV6-6 and TRBJ1-1; D perhaps matches TRBD1 (5 bases). The V gene's germline CDR1 is MNHNY and CDR2 SVGAGI (reference sequence). This CDR3 comprises 16 residues. The V end was cut by 4 bases, the J end by 8 bases, with 23 bases between. The CDR3 here is CASSSDGGRGREEAFF. The CDR3 DNA follows: TGTGCCAGCAGTTCCGACGGGGGTCGGGGGAGGGAGGAAGCTTTCTTT.

V is TRBV30 and J is TRBJ1-5; D possibly corresponds to TRBD1 (6 bases). The germline gives CDR1 GTSNPN, CDR2 SVGIG (reference sequence). V was clipped by 1 base and J by 2 bases, with 12 bases between them. This CDR3 is built from 15 residues. The CDR3 DNA reads as TGTGCCTGGAGTGCGGGGGGCTGGGGCAATCAGCCCCAGCATTTT. This encodes CAWSAGGWGNQPQHF.

The chain links TRBV13 to TRBJ2-3; perhaps TRBD2 as D (5 bases). Germline CDR1 PRHDT, CDR2 FYEKMQ (reference sequence). This CDR3 comprises 16 residues. V was shortened by 4 bases and J by 2 bases, with 16 bases between the two germline ends. The CDR3 DNA reads as TGTGCCAGCAGCTCCCCATCCGGGGTCCACACAGATACGCAGTATTTT. Translation gives CASSSPSGVHTDTQYF.

The J gene is TRBJ2-1, the V gene TRBV7-9, with no clear D. The CDR3 is 14 residues long. The germline V and J ends were trimmed by 1 base and 0 bases, with 4 bases remaining between them. Germline V lookup: CDR1 SEHNR, CDR2 FQNEAQ (reference sequence). The CDR3 DNA sequence: TGTGCCAGCAGCTTAGAGAGCTCCTACAATGAGCAGTTCTTC. It translates to CASSLESSYNEQFF. The variable domain in full, completed from reference TRBV7-9 and TRBJ2-1, reads DTGVSQNPRHKITKRGQNVTFRCDPISEHNRLYWYRQTLGQGPEFLTYFQNEAQLEKSRLLSDRFSAERPKGSFSTLEIQRTEQGDSAMYLCASSLESSYNEQFFGPGTRLTVL.

The chain is built from TRBV9 and TRBJ1-5, with D perhaps matching TRBD1 (6 bases). This CDR3 is built from 14 residues. V lost 0 bases and J 7 bases, leaving 11 bases between the germline ends. Germline V gene data show CDR1 as SGDLS and CDR2 as YYNGEE. The DNA for the CDR3 is TGTGCCAGCAGCGTAGGAGGGGGAAGGCAGCCCCAGCATTTT. Translated: CASSVGGGRQPQHF.

The chain couples TRBV19 to TRBJ1-1; a possible D gene is TRBD1 (6 bases). V was clipped by 6 bases and J by 10 bases, with 21 bases between them. CDR3 length: 14 amino acids. Germline lookup yields CDR1 LNHDA and CDR2 SQIVND (reference sequence). The CDR3 here is CASRPYRDLRGAFF. CDR3 coding DNA: TGTGCCAGTAGGCCCTACAGGGATCTAAGGGGAGCTTTCTTT.

The chain employs TRBV7-9 and TRBJ1-3; the match to TRBD1 covers 7 bases. From germline, CDR1 is SEHNR and CDR2 FQNEAQ (reference sequence). This CDR3 has 17 amino acids. The V segment lost 1 base and the J segment 1 base; nucleotides outside the gene matches: 7. This chain's CDR3 is CASSLETGYKSGNTIYF. As DNA, the CDR3 is TGTGCCAGCAGCTTAGAGACAGGGTACAAATCTGGAAACACCATATATTTT.

This chain connects TRBV6-1 to TRBJ2-7, with TRBD1 as a possible D gene (6 bases). This CDR3 is built from 13 residues. Germline V gene lookup returns CDR1 MNHNS and CDR2 SASEGT. The V end lost 2 bases, the J end lost 4 bases, and 9 bases lay between the germline ends. For the CDR3, the DNA is TGTGCCAGCAGTGAAACAGGGTTTTACGAGCAGTACGTC. It is translated as CASSETGFYEQYV.

This clone appeared once. J is TRBJ1-2 and V is TRBV3-1 (or the pseudogene TRBV3-2); D gene uncertain. Between the trimmed V and J ends, which lost 1 base and 4 bases, there was a span of 4 bases. The CDR3 loop spans 12 amino acids. Germline CDR1 LGHDT, CDR2 YNNKEL (reference sequence). CDR3 in amino acids: CASSQGGYGYTF. CDR3 bases: TGTGCCAGCAGCCAAGGCGGCTATGGCTACACCTTC.

V usage is TRBV9 and J usage is TRBJ2-3; D may be TRBD1 (5 bases). V gave up 2 bases and J gave up 0 bases, with 10 bases separating them. CDR3 length: 15 residues. CDR1 SGDLS and CDR2 YYNGEE come from the germline V gene. CDR3 sequence (DNA): TGTGCCAGCAGCGTCCAGGGATTTAGCACAGATACGCAGTATTTT. Translating gives CASSVQGFSTDTQYF.

The chain carries TRBV28 and TRBJ1-4, with TRBD1 as a possible D gene (5 bases). Germline V lookup: CDR1 MDHEN, CDR2 SYDVKM. The CDR3 extends over 15 amino acids. The V end was cut by 5 bases, the J end by 8 bases, with 18 bases between. This CDR3 is CASSEEGRGGEKLFF. The CDR3 nucleotides are TGTGCCAGCAGTGAGGAGGGGAGGGGTGGGGAAAAACTGTTTTTT.

The V call is TRBV7-9, the J call TRBJ2-3, with unresolved D. Per germline, CDR1 SEHNR and CDR2 FQNEAQ (reference sequence). V lost 5 bases and J lost 6, with 6 bases in between. This CDR3 comprises 11 residues. The CDR3 is CASSLLDTQYF. CDR3 in DNA: TGTGCCAGCAGCCTCTTGGATACGCAGTATTTT.

The DNA of the CDR3 is TGTGCCACCTCCCTAGACCGGAGCTCTGGAAACACCATATATTTT. Its translation is CATSLDRSSGNTIYF. The gene calls are TRBV15 and TRBJ1-3; D is unclear. CDR3 length equals 15 residues. Germline V gene sequence: CDR1 LNHNV, CDR2 YYDKDF (reference sequence). Trimming pared 8 bases from V and 0 bases from J, leaving 14 bases between.

The genes are TRBV2 and TRBJ2-2; D is possibly TRBD1 (6 bases). V was trimmed by 6 bases and J by 10 bases, leaving 21 bases between them. The CDR3 loop spans 15 amino acids. The germline gives CDR1 SNHLY, CDR2 FYNNEI. CDR3 coding DNA: TGTGCCAGCAGAAAAACGACAGGAAGGGCTACGGAGCTGTTTTTT. It is translated as CASRKTTGRATELFF. The whole variable domain, remainder taken from reference TRBV2 and TRBJ2-2, is EPEVTQTPSHQVTQMGQEVILRCVPISNHLYFYWYRQILGQKVEFLVSFYNNEISEKSEIFDDQFSVERPDGSNFTLKIRSTKLEDSAMYFCASRKTTGRATELFFGEGSRLTVL.

The V gene is TRBV25-1, the J gene TRBJ2-2; a weak D match, TRBD1 (5 bases). V was cut by 4 bases and J by 1 base, with 10 bases left in between. Germline-derived CDR1 and CDR2 are MGHDK and SYGVNS. CDR3 length equals 15 residues. The CDR3 region has the DNA TGTGCCAGCAGTGCCCACGACAGGAACACCGGGGAGCTGTTTTTT. This translates into CASSAHDRNTGELFF.